These 14 T cell receptor beta chains were all obtained from the same sample, sequenced in a study of HIV-infected patients and healthy controls. TCRdb re-analysed the 5' RACE reads in MiXCR, keeping a single row per CDR3 protein. The sample lists tens of thousands of distinct CDR3 sequences, roughly a sixth seen once, with approximately 5.3% in the top ten. Sequenced material: CD4+ T cells from blood. These receptor sequences come from a human donor in good health.

The genes are TRBV12-3 or TRBV12-4 and TRBJ1-2; 9 bases align to TRBD1. This CDR3 is 15 amino acids long. V was clipped by 4 bases and J by 8 bases; unmatched bases: 11. CDR3 in amino acids: CASSSNRDREGGYTF. The CDR3 DNA reads as TGTGCCAGCAGTTCAAACCGGGACAGGGAAGGGGGCTACACCTTC.

This clonotype was detected a few times. The V call is TRBV20-1, the J call TRBJ2-1, with 7 bases that match TRBD2. Germline loops: CDR1 DFQATT, CDR2 SNEGSKA (reference sequence). The V and J ends lost 5 bases and 1 base, in that order; junction bases with no gene match: 5. This CDR3 contains 14 residues. The DNA for the CDR3 is TGCAGTGCTCACGACGGGGGGTCCTACAATGAGCAGTTCTTC. Its translation: CSAHDGGSYNEQFF.

In this sample, this clonotype turned up a few times. The J gene is TRBJ1-5, the V gene TRBV28; TRBD1 matches 9 bases. After removal of 2 bases from V and 7 bases from J, the junction contained 6 bases not matched to a gene. The CDR3 extends over 15 amino acids. Germline-derived CDR1 and CDR2 are MDHEN and SYDVKM. This CDR3 is CASSLGGQGGQPQHF. The CDR3 DNA reads as TGTGCCAGCAGTTTAGGGGGACAGGGAGGCCAGCCCCAGCATTTT.

The chain recombines TRBV12-3 or TRBV12-4 with TRBJ2-4; D gene ambiguous. The CDR3 contains 13 residues. V shed 3 bases and J shed 9 bases, with 12 bases lying between them. The DNA of the CDR3 is TGTGCCAGCAGTTTTTATTCGGTGGGCATTCAGTACTTC. It yields the protein CASSFYSVGIQYF.

This rearrangement joins TRBV6-2 or TRBV6-3 to TRBJ2-1, with TRBD2 identical over 13 bases. Germline V CDR1 and CDR2: MNHEY, SVGEGT. With 4 bases clipped from V and 8 bases from J, the junction kept 5 bases outside the gene matches. This CDR3 is built from 15 residues. CDR3 nucleotides: TGTGCCAGCAGTTCCGGGACTAGCGGGATAGATGAGCAGTTCTTC. As protein: CASSSGTSGIDEQFF.

The table lists this clonotype with a count of one. V gene TRBV18 combines with J gene TRBJ2-5, with TRBD2 matching over 8 bases. The V gene's germline CDR1 is KGHSH and CDR2 LQKENI. The CDR3 runs 14 residues. With 4 bases clipped from V and 2 bases from J, the junction kept 3 bases outside the gene matches. The DNA of the CDR3 is TGTGCCAGCTCACAAACTAGCGGTCAAGAGACCCAGTACTTC. Translation gives CASSQTSGQETQYF.

This clonotype showed up just a few times. This sequence joins TRBV14 and TRBJ2-2, with a tentative D call TRBD1 (6 bases). The CDR3 covers 15 residues. The V and J ends lost 0 bases and 6 bases respectively, with 11 bases between them. Germline V gene sequence: CDR1 SGHDN, CDR2 FVKESK. This chain's CDR3 is CASSQDQNRAGELFF. The DNA for the CDR3 is TGTGCCAGCAGCCAAGATCAAAACAGGGCCGGGGAGCTGTTTTTT.

The chain couples TRBV5-4 to TRBJ2-3, with a possible D match to TRBD2 (6 bases). The CDR3 extends over 15 amino acids. V was pared by 0 bases and J by 6 bases, with 14 bases between. CDR1 SGHNT and CDR2 YYREEE come from the germline V gene (reference sequence). Here the CDR3 reads CASSLGGTRRDTQYF. The CDR3 nucleotides read TGTGCCAGCAGCTTGGGCGGGACCCGGAGGGATACGCAGTATTTT.

The V and J genes are TRBV12-3 or TRBV12-4 and TRBJ2-3; tentatively, D is TRBD2 (5 bases). The V and J ends lost 2 bases and 4 bases respectively, with 22 bases between them. The CDR3 consists of 18 residues. The CDR3 nucleotides read TGTGCCAGCAGTTTATTGGCTTGGGTCAGAGGGTCCCCAGATACGCAGTATTTT. Its translation: CASSLLAWVRGSPDTQYF.

This clonotype was observed a handful of times. The V and J genes are TRBV19 and TRBJ1-6; no firm D call. The CDR3 sequence is 16 residues long. V lost 1 base to trimming and J lost 10 bases, with 17 bases between them. Germline lookup yields CDR1 LNHDA and CDR2 SQIVND (reference sequence). The CDR3 region is CASSIGKAAGLSPLHF. In DNA, the CDR3 is TGTGCCAGTAGTATAGGGAAGGCCGCCGGTCTATCACCCCTCCACTTT. The variable domain in full, completed from reference TRBV19 and TRBJ1-6, reads DGGITQSPKYLFRKEGQNVTLSCEQNLNHDAMYWYRQDPGQGLRLIYYSQIVNDFQKGDIAEGYSVSREKKESFPLTVTSAQKNPTAFYLCASSIGKAAGLSPLHFGNGTRLTVT.

This clonotype was observed many times. For the CDR3, the DNA is TGTGCCAGCAGCTTCCTAGCGGGGAGCACAGATACGCAGTATTTT. Its protein product is CASSFLAGSTDTQYF. The chain is built from TRBV7-2 and TRBJ2-3, with 9 bases identical to TRBD2. This CDR3 spans 15 amino acids. Germline-derived CDR1 and CDR2 are SGHTA and FQGNSA. J gave up 0 bases and V 3 bases, and 1 base lay outside the gene matches. Full variable domain (missing parts from reference TRBV7-2 and TRBJ2-3): GAGVSQSPSNKVTEKGKDVELRCDPISGHTALYWYRQSLGQGLEFLIYFQGNSAPDKSGLPSDRFSAERTGGSVSTLTIQRTQQEDSAVYLCASSFLAGSTDTQYFGPGTRLTVL.

This clonotype was seen a few times. The chain has TRBV7-2 and TRBJ2-1; unclear D gene. CDR1 and CDR2 (germline): SGHTA, FQGNSA. V was pared by 0 bases and J by 6 bases, with 15 bases between. This CDR3 spans 16 amino acids. The CDR3 DNA follows: TGTGCCAGCAGCTTAGCGGGCGTGTCTCCTACCAATGAGCAGTTCTTC. Translated, it gives CASSLAGVSPTNEQFF.

This clonotype has a count of ten or more. The V gene is TRBV18, the J gene TRBJ1-5; maybe TRBD1 (6 bases). The CDR3 runs to 13 residues. Germline loops: CDR1 KGHSH, CDR2 LQKENI. V was cut by 5 bases and J by 4 bases, with 9 bases left in between. CDR3 in amino acids: CASSSQGNQPQHF. CDR3 DNA sequence: TGTGCCAGCTCATCACAGGGAAATCAGCCCCAGCATTTT.

The chain has TRBV6-2 or TRBV6-3 and TRBJ2-7, with 8 positions matching TRBD2. Germline CDR1 is MNHEY and CDR2 is SVGEGT. Trimming cost V 6 bases and J 7 bases; bases outside gene matches: 8. The CDR3 is 13 residues long. Written as DNA, the CDR3 is TGTGCCAGCAGCTTAGCGGGAACGGGGGAGCAGTACTTC. Amino acids: CASSLAGTGEQYF.